This T cell receptor beta chain comes out of a study of blood T cell repertoires in COVID-19. Whole-study context: The samples span acute and convalescent COVID-19 from the United States, Italy and Spain. In each case, the material was cDNA or gDNA derived from T cells, B-cell-depleted T cells, or PBMCs.

Germline values: CDR1 LGHDT, CDR2 YNNKEL (reference sequence). The germline V and J ends were trimmed by 2 bases and 4 bases, with 11 bases remaining between them. The CDR3 totals 14 residues. As handled by the study authors: Amplification from reference gene primers served as the basis for estimated nucleated cell counts. The protocol was immunoSEQ multiplex PCR, while the TCRdb copy is restricted to in-frame clones and leaves out a portion. V, J and clone size reflect that table, while D and trimming were determined from the DNA. The data hold some 200,000 clones, with about 80% observed a single time.

Sequencing was carried out using peripheral blood. The sequence was collected from a young man with active or convalescent COVID-19. This sequence joins TRBV3-1 (or the pseudogene TRBV3-2) and TRBJ1-2, with D maybe TRBD1 (6 bases). Here the CDR3 DNA reads TGTGCCAGCAGCCAATGGTCACAGGGCTATGGCTACACCTTC. Translation gives CASSQWSQGYGYTF.